The 14 T cell receptor beta chains reported below all come from one sample, sequenced in a study of T cells after yellow fever vaccination. TCRdb itself ran the 5' RACE reads through MiXCR, one entry per CDR3 protein. The sample carries about 220,000 distinct CDR3 sequences, roughly 3.3% recorded once. The specimen was CD4+ T cells sorted from PBMCs, collected 10 days after the yellow fever booster vaccination. Source of these receptors: a man between 18 and 29 years old who received the YFV17D yellow fever vaccine.

This clonotype occurred many times. The chain carries TRBV18 and TRBJ2-7; D might be TRBD2 (6 bases). Germline values: CDR1 KGHSH, CDR2 LQKENI. This CDR3 has 13 amino acids. The germline V and J ends were trimmed by 2 bases and 6 bases, with 11 bases remaining between them. The CDR3 loop reads CASSPRTKGEQYV. In DNA form, the CDR3 reads TGTGCCAGCTCACCAAGGACTAAGGGCGAGCAGTACGTC.

In this sample, this clonotype turned up many times. V is TRBV5-1 and J is TRBJ1-4, with D maybe TRBD1 (5 bases). Germline-derived CDR1 and CDR2 are SGHRS and YFSETQ. V was shortened by 0 bases and J by 2 bases, with 8 bases between the two germline ends. The length of the CDR3 is 15 residues. CDR3 DNA: TGCGCCAGCAGCTTGGCTGGGGACACTAATGAAAAACTGTTTTTT. This translates into CASSLAGDTNEKLFF.

There are many counts of this clonotype. The rearrangement links TRBV29-1 to TRBJ2-7, with D perhaps matching TRBD1 (5 bases). Trimming removed 6 bases from V and 2 bases from J, with 14 bases in between. The germline gives CDR1 SQVTM, CDR2 ANQGSEA. The CDR3 contains 13 residues. CDR3 nucleotide sequence: TGCAGCGTAATTAGCAGGGCCACCTACGAGCAGTACTTC. Its translation: CSVISRATYEQYF.

The sample holds a few counts of this clonotype. This chain connects TRBV10-3 to TRBJ1-4; D is ambiguous. V was cut by 0 bases and J by 12 bases, with 17 bases left in between. This CDR3 comprises 15 residues. Germline CDR1 ENHRY, CDR2 SYGVKD. CDR3 amino acids: CAISESIGAGKELFF. The CDR3, as DNA: TGTGCCATCAGTGAGTCGATCGGAGCGGGGAAAGAACTGTTTTTT.

This clonotype appeared many times. The rearrangement joins TRBV29-1 to TRBJ1-3, with TRBD1 as a possible D gene (5 bases). This CDR3 has 12 residues. Germline CDR1 SQVTM, CDR2 ANQGSEA. Trimming took off 7 bases at V and 3 bases at J, with 10 bases between the two ends. The CDR3, as DNA: TGCAGCGCCCGACAGAGTGGAAACACCATATATTTT. It yields the protein CSARQSGNTIYF.

The chain combines TRBV11-2 with TRBJ1-1, with 7 bases matching TRBD1. V was pared by 4 bases and J by 1 base, with 12 bases of the junction left unmatched. Germline V gene sequence: CDR1 SGHAT, CDR2 FQNNGV. The CDR3 totals 17 residues. DNA of the CDR3: TGTGCCAGCAGCTCCCCAGGGGGTACGGCAAGGAACACTGAAGCTTTCTTT. This translates into CASSSPGGTARNTEAFF.

The V gene is TRBV7-2, the J gene TRBJ1-2, with D maybe TRBD1 (5 bases). Trimming removed 2 bases from V and 4 bases from J, with 8 bases in between. The germline V gene encodes CDR1 SGHTA and CDR2 FQGNSA. The CDR3 contains 13 residues. The CDR3 spells CASSLYQGYGYTF. CDR3 nucleotides: TGTGCCAGCAGCTTATACCAGGGCTATGGCTACACCTTC.

This clonotype was seen a handful of times. The gene calls are TRBV7-3 and TRBJ2-2; 14 positions match TRBD2. The length of the CDR3 is 16 residues. Germline V gene sequence: CDR1 SGHTA, CDR2 FQGTGA. V shed 5 bases and J 8 bases; nucleotides not matched to a gene: 7. As DNA, the CDR3 is TGTGCCAGCAGCACTCGACTAGCGGGGGGGTCGGGGGAGCTGTTTTTT. It encodes CASSTRLAGGSGELFF.

This clonotype occurred a few times. The chain links TRBV10-3 to TRBJ1-1, with D hard to call. CDR3 length: 14 amino acids. V lost 0 bases, J lost 1 base, and 6 bases lay in between. Germline V gene data show CDR1 as ENHRY and CDR2 as SYGVKD. The CDR3 sequence is CAISESIGNTEAFF. CDR3 bases: TGTGCCATCAGTGAGTCCATCGGGAACACTGAAGCTTTCTTT.

In regard to this clonotype: This may stem from a read error, because a much larger clone lies one nucleotide away. V gene TRBV12-3 or TRBV12-4 combines with J gene TRBJ1-6, with a tentative D call TRBD1 (6 bases). CDR3 length equals 15 residues. CDR3 in amino acids: CACSLLGGAESPLHF. CDR3 sequence (DNA): TGTGCCTGCAGTTTACTAGGGGGAGCAGAATCACCCCTCCACTTT.

This clonotype was picked up a small number of times. V usage is TRBV12-3 or TRBV12-4 and J usage is TRBJ2-2, with TRBD2 matching 8 bases. The CDR3 length is 17 residues. V lost 6 bases and J lost 0; bases outside the gene matches: 9. As DNA, the CDR3 is TGTGCCAGCAGCGATGAGACTAGCGCCTCGAACACCGGGGAGCTGTTTTTT. Its protein product is CASSDETSASNTGELFF.

This clonotype was found many times. The chain uses TRBV9 and TRBJ2-5, with 9 bases identical to TRBD1. CDR1 SGDLS and CDR2 YYNGEE come from the germline V gene. V gave up 4 bases and J gave up 5 bases; unmatched junction bases: 6. The CDR3 is 14 amino acids. The CDR3 loop is CASSPNRGRETQYF. The CDR3 DNA reads TGTGCCAGCAGCCCAAACAGGGGGCGGGAGACCCAGTACTTC.

This clonotype occurred a few times. V gene TRBV7-3 combines with J gene TRBJ2-3; D possibly corresponds to TRBD2 (6 bases). The CDR3 contains 20 residues. V dropped 1 base and J dropped 1 base, with 24 bases sitting between them. The V gene's germline CDR1 is SGHTA and CDR2 FQGTGA. In DNA, the CDR3 is TGTGCCAGCAGCTTAAGAAGGCAGCGGAATCCTTGGGGGGGCACAGATACGCAGTATTTT. As protein: CASSLRRQRNPWGGTDTQYF. Drawing the rest from reference TRBV7-3 and TRBJ2-3, the complete variable domain is GAGVSQTPSNKVTEKGKYVELRCDPISGHTALYWYRQSLGQGPEFLIYFQGTGAADDSGLPNDRFFAVRPEGSVSTLKIQRTERGDSAVYLCASSLRRQRNPWGGTDTQYFGPGTRLTVL.

The gene calls are TRBV5-1 and TRBJ1-2; TRBD1 aligns across 7 bases. Germline V gives CDR1 SGHRS, CDR2 YFSETQ. This CDR3 region has 15 residues. The V gene end was trimmed by 7 bases and the J gene end by 5 bases; junction bases not matched to a gene: 14. The CDR3 loop is CASVKGTDDKYGYTF. DNA for the CDR3: TGCGCCAGCGTAAAAGGGACAGACGATAAATATGGCTACACCTTC.